This T cell receptor (beta chain) was recorded in a study of cytomegalovirus exposure and HLA in healthy donors. The study's findings and limits: Using a false discovery rate of 0.05, a later analysis showed that 15,000 to 20,000 TCR beta sequences were associated with HLA alleles.

Remarks on this clone: The antigen remains unidentified.

A multiplex PCR was run with 60 Vbeta primers and 13 Jbeta primers. The method was immunoSEQ multiplex PCR; TCRdb's version includes in-frame clones alone and lacks a portion of them. The table has some 110,000 clones, around 10% seen once. Germline assignment: CDR1 SGHRS and CDR2 YFSETQ. The V gene lost 0 bases and the J gene lost 1 base, with 7 bases spanning the gap. The CDR3 is 14 residues long. This TCR derives from a man younger than 40 in good health and CMV-seronegative. The sample consisted of PBMCs. The gene calls are TRBV5-1 and TRBJ1-2, with D possibly being TRBD1 (6 bases). The CDR3, as DNA: TGCGCCAGCAGCTTGGCGGACAGTAACTATGGCTACACCTTC. This sequence encodes CASSLADSNYGYTF.